The 12 T cell receptor beta chains below come from one sample, sequenced in a study of blood T cell repertoires in COVID-19. TCRdb keeps only in-frame clones here, not all; method: immunoSEQ multiplex PCR. The table shows over 350,000 clones, with approximately 93% occurring only once. The sequenced sample consisted of PBMCs or T cells enriched from blood (not recorded which). The receptors derive from a woman between 35 and 50 years old who had been exposed to COVID-19.

V gene TRBV5-1 combines with J gene TRBJ2-5; possible D gene TRBD2, 5 bases. Germline V gene sequence: CDR1 SGHRS, CDR2 YFSETQ. The V gene lost 0 bases and the J gene lost 4 bases, with 13 bases spanning the gap. This CDR3 is built from 15 residues. CDR3 in amino acids: CASSLASLEGETQYF. CDR3 DNA sequence: TGCGCCAGCAGCTTGGCGTCCCTTGAGGGAGAGACCCAGTACTTC.

V and J are TRBV11-2 and TRBJ2-2; 10 bases agree with TRBD2. The junction had 9 bases not matched to a gene; V was cut back by 5 bases and J by 6 bases. Germline loops: CDR1 SGHAT, CDR2 FQNNGV. This CDR3 is built from 16 residues. The CDR3 protein is CASSPFSGGAPGELFF. The CDR3 DNA reads TGTGCCAGCAGCCCCTTCAGCGGGGGGGCCCCCGGGGAGCTGTTTTTT.

The J gene is TRBJ2-5, the V gene TRBV19, with a tentative D call TRBD1 (5 bases). The CDR3 is 14 amino acids. Trimming removed 3 bases at V and 5 bases at J, with 13 bases between. Germline CDR1 reads LNHDA; CDR2 reads SQIVND (reference sequence). The chain's CDR3 is CASSIRAPSETQYF. The CDR3 DNA sequence: TGTGCCAGTAGTATCAGGGCGCCATCGGAGACCCAGTACTTC.

This clone was detected a few times. This chain joins TRBV5-1 and TRBJ2-7; 11 bases agree with TRBD2. The germline CDR1 and CDR2 sequences are SGHRS and YFSETQ. This CDR3 has 17 residues. The ends lost 0 bases at V and 6 bases at J; junction bases unmatched: 11. The CDR3 here is CASSLGSSGGSRAEQYF. The CDR3 coding sequence is TGCGCCAGCAGCTTGGGCTCTAGCGGGGGGAGTCGTGCCGAGCAGTACTTC.

The chain joins TRBV5-1 to TRBJ2-5, with D uncertain. Per germline, CDR1 SGHRS and CDR2 YFSETQ. V lost 4 bases and J 7 bases, leaving 23 bases between the germline ends. The CDR3 is 16 amino acids. CDR3 coding DNA: TGCGCCAGCAGCCACATCAAGGTGGGCCTCAACGGGACCCAGTACTTC. This gives the protein CASSHIKVGLNGTQYF.

V gene TRBV6-6 combines with J gene TRBJ1-5; no clear D. This CDR3 contains 15 residues. V gave up 10 bases and J gave up 0 bases, with 16 bases separating them. The germline V gene has CDR1 MNHNY and CDR2 SVGAGI (reference sequence). DNA of the CDR3: TGTGCCACCGCCCAACCGGGAAATAGCAATCAGCCCCAGCATTTT. It codes for CATAQPGNSNQPQHF.

This clone has only one observation. The chain links TRBV30 to TRBJ1-1; tentatively, D is TRBD1 (5 bases). The V end was cut by 3 bases, the J end by 5 bases, with 13 bases between. CDR3 length: 13 residues. CDR1 is GTSNPN and CDR2 is SVGIG in the germline V gene (reference sequence). In DNA form, the CDR3 reads TGTGCCTGGAGGGACACCGGGGGGACTGAAGCTTTCTTT. Encoded protein: CAWRDTGGTEAFF.

The chain joins TRBV6-5 to TRBJ1-1, with 9 positions matching TRBD1. The J segment lost 6 bases and the V segment lost 8 bases, leaving 10 bases of the junction unmatched. Germline V gene lookup returns CDR1 MNHEY and CDR2 SVGAGI. This CDR3 is 14 amino acids long. CDR3 protein: CASLQGAGNSEAFF. In nucleotides, the CDR3 is TGTGCCAGCTTACAGGGGGCCGGTAACTCTGAAGCTTTCTTT.

The CDR3 loop is CASSGDREVKLFF. CDR3 DNA: TGCGCCAGCAGCGGGGACAGGGAGGTCAAACTGTTTTTT. V is TRBV10-2 and J is TRBJ1-4; 9 bases map to TRBD1. Germline CDR1 and CDR2: WSHSY and SAAADI. V lost 6 bases to trimming and J lost 11 bases; unmatched junction nucleotides: 7. This CDR3 has 13 residues.

The genes are TRBV7-2 and TRBJ2-1; 7 nucleotides match TRBD2. CDR3 length: 18 amino acids. The V gene's germline CDR1 is SGHTA and CDR2 FQGNSA. V shed 2 bases, J shed 2 bases, and the junction held 12 bases outside the gene matches. CDR3 bases: TGTGCCAGCAGCTTAAATCCCGTTGCGGGGGTCGCCTACAATGAGCAGTTCTTC. Translated, it gives CASSLNPVAGVAYNEQFF.

This chain uses TRBV5-1 with TRBJ1-1, with TRBD1 as a possible D gene (5 bases). V was cut by 1 base and J by 1 base, with 8 bases left in between. The CDR3 sequence is 14 residues long. Germline assignment: CDR1 SGHRS and CDR2 YFSETQ. The CDR3 region is CASSLSGANTEAFF. CDR3 nucleotide sequence: TGCGCCAGCAGCTTGTCTGGGGCGAACACTGAAGCTTTCTTT.

This clone is a singleton in its sample. The chain combines TRBV12-3 or TRBV12-4 with TRBJ2-7, with D possibly being TRBD1 (5 bases). The CDR3 loop spans 13 amino acids. V lost 3 bases to trimming and J lost 2 bases, with 8 bases between them. The CDR3 bases are TGTGCCAGCAGTTTGGGGCAGACCTACGAGCAGTACTTC. Amino acids: CASSLGQTYEQYF.